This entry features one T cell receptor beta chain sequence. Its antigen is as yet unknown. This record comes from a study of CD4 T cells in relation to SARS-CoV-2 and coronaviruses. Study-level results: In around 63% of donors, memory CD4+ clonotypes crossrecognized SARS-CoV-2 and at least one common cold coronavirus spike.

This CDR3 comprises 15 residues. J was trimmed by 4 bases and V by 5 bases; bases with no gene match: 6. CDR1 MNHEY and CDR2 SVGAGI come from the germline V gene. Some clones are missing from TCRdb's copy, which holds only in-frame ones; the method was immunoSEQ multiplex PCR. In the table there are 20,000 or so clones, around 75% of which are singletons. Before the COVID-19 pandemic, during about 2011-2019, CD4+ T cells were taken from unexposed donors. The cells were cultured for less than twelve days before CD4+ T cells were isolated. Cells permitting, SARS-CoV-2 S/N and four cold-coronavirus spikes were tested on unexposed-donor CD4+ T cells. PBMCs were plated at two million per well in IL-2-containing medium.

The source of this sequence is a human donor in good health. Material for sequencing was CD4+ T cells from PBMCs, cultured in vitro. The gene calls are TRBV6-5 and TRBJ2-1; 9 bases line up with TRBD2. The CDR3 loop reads CASSRTSESYNEQFF. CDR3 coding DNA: TGTGCCAGCAGTCGGACTAGCGAGTCTTACAATGAGCAGTTCTTC.